The following is a T cell receptor (beta chain) sequence with its context. Germline assignment: CDR1 MNHEY and CDR2 SVGAGI. V dropped 6 bases and J dropped 0; count of bases not matched to a gene: 8. This CDR3 contains 16 residues. The source of the sample is a study of blood T cells in healthy people across ages. The draw of peripheral blood yielded ten milliliters from each donor. A second 7 to 11 cycle PCR used barcoded and J-beta primers. Each TCR beta cDNA got a 12-nucleotide random molecular identifier. In TCRdb, the 5' RACE reads were re-called with MiXCR into one record per CDR3 protein. This sample has 700,000 to 900,000 distinct CDR3 sequences, with about 48% found just once.

The TCR sequence derives from a man older than 75 in good health. The sequenced material came from blood. The J gene is TRBJ2-3, the V gene TRBV6-5; the match to TRBD1 covers 8 bases. CDR3 protein: CASSLTGGPSTDTQYF. CDR3 coding DNA: TGTGCCAGCAGCCTCACAGGGGGACCTAGCACAGATACGCAGTATTTT.